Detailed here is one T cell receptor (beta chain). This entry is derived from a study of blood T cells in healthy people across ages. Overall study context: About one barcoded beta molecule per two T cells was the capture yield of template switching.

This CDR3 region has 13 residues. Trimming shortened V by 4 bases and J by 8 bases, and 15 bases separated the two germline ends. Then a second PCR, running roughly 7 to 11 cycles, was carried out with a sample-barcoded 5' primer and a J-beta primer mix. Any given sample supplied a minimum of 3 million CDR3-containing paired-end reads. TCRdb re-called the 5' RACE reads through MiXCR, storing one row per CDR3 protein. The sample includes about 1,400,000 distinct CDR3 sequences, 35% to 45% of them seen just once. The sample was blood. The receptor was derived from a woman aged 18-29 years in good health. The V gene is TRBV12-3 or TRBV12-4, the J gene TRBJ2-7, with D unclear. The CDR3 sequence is CASSSPANIKQYF. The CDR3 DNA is TGTGCCAGCAGTTCCCCGGCGAATATCAAGCAGTACTTC.